Sequencing of this T cell receptor beta chain was carried out in a study of naive and memory T cell subsets. From the second PCR step, alpha and beta chains were amplified apart. Both TRBC1 and TRBC2 were covered by a beta constant-region primer of two equimolar oligonucleotides. Ligated cDNA was amplified by four rounds of PCR with nested alpha and beta constant-region primers and SP2. TCRdb reprocessed the UMI-ligation and nested PCR reads with MiXCR, giving one entry per CDR3 protein. Among over 80,000 distinct CDR3 sequences listed, about 11% were seen once. About this clonotype: Its antigen is currently unknown.

Germline V gene data show CDR1 as KGHSH and CDR2 as LQKENI. The CDR3 runs 15 residues. V gave up 3 bases and J gave up 2 bases; unmatched junction bases: 5. General observations from the study: No ground truth validated the naive and memory repertoire findings. Possibly reflecting memory cells re-expressing CD45RA, a few larger clonotypes occurred in naive repertoires, especially CD8. Over 90% of naive TCR sequences appeared only once, unlike memory subsets.

V and J are TRBV18 and TRBJ1-1; TRBD1 agrees at 8 bases. The clonotype originates from a human donor in good health. The sample consisted of naive CD4+ T cells from blood. For the CDR3, the DNA is TGTGCCAGCTCACCCGGACAGGGAGCCAACACTGAAGCTTTCTTT. As protein: CASSPGQGANTEAFF.